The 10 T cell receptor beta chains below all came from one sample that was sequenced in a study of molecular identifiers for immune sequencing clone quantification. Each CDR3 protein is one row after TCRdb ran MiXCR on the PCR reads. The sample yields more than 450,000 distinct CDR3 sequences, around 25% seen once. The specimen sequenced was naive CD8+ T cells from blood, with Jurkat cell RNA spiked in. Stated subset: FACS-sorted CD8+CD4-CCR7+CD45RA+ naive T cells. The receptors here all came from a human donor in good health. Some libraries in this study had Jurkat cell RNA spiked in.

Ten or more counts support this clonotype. The CDR3 spells CASKKGLTTNEKLFF. The CDR3 DNA reads as TGTGCCAGTAAAAAGGGGCTGACAACTAATGAAAAACTGTTTTTT. This sequence joins TRBV19 and TRBJ1-4; D may be TRBD1 (5 bases). The CDR3 covers 15 residues. V lost 7 bases and J 0 bases, leaving 12 bases between the germline ends. Germline V gene lookup returns CDR1 LNHDA and CDR2 SQIVND (reference sequence).

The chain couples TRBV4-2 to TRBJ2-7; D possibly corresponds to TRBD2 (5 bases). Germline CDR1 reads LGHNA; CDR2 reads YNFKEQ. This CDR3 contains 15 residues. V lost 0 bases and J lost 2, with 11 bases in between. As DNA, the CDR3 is TGTGCCAGCAGCCAAGAGGTAGCGTATACCTACGAGCAGTACTTC. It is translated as CASSQEVAYTYEQYF.

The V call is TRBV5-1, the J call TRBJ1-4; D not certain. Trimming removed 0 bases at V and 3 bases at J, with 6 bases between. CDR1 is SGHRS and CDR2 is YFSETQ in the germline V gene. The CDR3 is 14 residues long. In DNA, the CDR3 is TGCGCCAGCAGCTTGGAGCAGGCTAATGAAAAACTGTTTTTT. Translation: CASSLEQANEKLFF.

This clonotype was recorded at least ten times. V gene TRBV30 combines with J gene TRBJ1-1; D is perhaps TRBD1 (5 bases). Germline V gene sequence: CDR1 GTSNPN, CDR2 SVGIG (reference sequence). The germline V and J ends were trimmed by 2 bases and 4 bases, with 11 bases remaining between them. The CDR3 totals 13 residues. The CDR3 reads CAWSRGEGTEAFF. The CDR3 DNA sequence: TGTGCCTGGAGTCGGGGGGAGGGCACTGAAGCTTTCTTT.

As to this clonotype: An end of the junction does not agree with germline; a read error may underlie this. Here the CDR3 DNA reads TGTGCCAGCAGCTTAACAGATAGCAATCAGCCCCTGCATTTT. It specifies CASSLTDSNQPLHF. The chain recombines TRBV7-9 with TRBJ1-5; D uncertain. There are 14 residues in the CDR3. Per germline, CDR1 SEHNR and CDR2 FQNEAQ (reference sequence).

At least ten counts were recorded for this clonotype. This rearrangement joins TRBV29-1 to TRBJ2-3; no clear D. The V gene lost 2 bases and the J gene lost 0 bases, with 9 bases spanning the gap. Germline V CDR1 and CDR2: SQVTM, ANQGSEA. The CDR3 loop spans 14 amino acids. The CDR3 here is CSVENDASTDTQYF. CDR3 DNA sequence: TGCAGCGTTGAAAATGACGCTAGCACAGATACGCAGTATTTT.

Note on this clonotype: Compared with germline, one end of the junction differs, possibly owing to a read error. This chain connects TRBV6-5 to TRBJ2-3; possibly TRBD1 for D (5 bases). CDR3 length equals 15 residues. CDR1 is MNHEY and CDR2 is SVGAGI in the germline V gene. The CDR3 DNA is TGTGCCAACAGTCCTCGCGACAGCAGCACAGATACGCAGTATTTT. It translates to CANSPRDSSTDTQYF.

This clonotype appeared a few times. The CDR3 protein is CASSQLTSEQETQYF. CDR3 DNA: TGTGCCAGCAGCCAGCTGACTAGCGAACAAGAGACCCAGTACTTC. The genes are TRBV3-1 and TRBJ2-5; 8 positions match TRBD2. CDR3 length: 15 amino acids. Germline CDR1 LGHDT, CDR2 YNNKEL (reference sequence). V gave up 3 bases and J gave up 2 bases; unmatched junction bases: 5.

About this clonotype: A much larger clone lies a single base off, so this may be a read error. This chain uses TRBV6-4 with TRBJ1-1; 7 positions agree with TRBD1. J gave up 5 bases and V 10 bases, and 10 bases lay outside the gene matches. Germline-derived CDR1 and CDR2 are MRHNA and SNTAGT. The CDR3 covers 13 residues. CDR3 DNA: TGTGCCACCGCTGACAGGGAGTGGACTGAAGCTTTCTTT. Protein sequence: CATADREWTEAFF.

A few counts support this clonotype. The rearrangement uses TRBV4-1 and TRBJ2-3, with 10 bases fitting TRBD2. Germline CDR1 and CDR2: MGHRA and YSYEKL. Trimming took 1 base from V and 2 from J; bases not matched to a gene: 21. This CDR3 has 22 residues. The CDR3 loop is CASSQVVHTSGAIGYITDTQYF. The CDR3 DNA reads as TGCGCCAGCAGCCAAGTGGTCCATACTAGCGGGGCCATCGGCTACATCACAGATACGCAGTATTTT.